This T cell receptor (beta chain) was sequenced in a study of T cell clones after liver transplantation. The CDR3 is 15 amino acids. The germline V gene encodes CDR1 SGHKS and CDR2 YYEKEE (reference sequence). V shed 0 bases and J shed 2 bases, with 12 bases lying between them. Measured with immunoSEQ multiplex PCR; TCRdb has only the in-frame clones, and not every one. Of tens of thousands of clones detected, about 70% appear once; the ten largest clones hold more than 7.5%. The sequence came from a human patient who received a liver transplant. Some T cells may have come from the graft donor. V gene TRBV5-5 combines with J gene TRBJ2-7, with D possibly matching TRBD1 (5 bases). Specimen: CD4+ T cells from blood, collected at the 22-month timepoint. CDR3 nucleotide sequence: TGTGCCAGCAGCTTGGGCCCAGGGCCCCCCTACGAGCAGTACTTC. This translates into CASSLGPGPPYEQYF.